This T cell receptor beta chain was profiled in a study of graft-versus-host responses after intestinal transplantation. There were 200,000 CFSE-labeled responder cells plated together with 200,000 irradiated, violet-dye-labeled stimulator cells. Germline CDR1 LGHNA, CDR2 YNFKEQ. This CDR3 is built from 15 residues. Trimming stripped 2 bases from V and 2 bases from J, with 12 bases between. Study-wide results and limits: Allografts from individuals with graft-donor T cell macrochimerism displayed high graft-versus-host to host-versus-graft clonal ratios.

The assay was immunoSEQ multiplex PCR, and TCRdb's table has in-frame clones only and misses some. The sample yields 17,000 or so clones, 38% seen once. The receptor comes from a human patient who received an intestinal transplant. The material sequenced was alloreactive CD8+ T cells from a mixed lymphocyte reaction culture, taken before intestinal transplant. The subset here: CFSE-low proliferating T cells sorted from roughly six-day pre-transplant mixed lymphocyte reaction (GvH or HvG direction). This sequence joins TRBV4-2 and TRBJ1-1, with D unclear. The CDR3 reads CASSQNSGRNTEAFF. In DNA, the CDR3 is TGTGCCAGCAGCCAAAACTCCGGAAGAAACACTGAAGCTTTCTTT.